A single sample gave rise to the 17 T cell receptor beta chains below, sequenced in a study of shared clonotypes between healthy human individuals. The method was immunoSEQ multiplex PCR; TCRdb's version includes in-frame clones alone and lacks a portion of them. Altogether 2 million to 2.5 million clones are present, under 95% being singletons, with the ten largest covering 0.3% to 0.4%. The sequenced sample was naive CD4+ T cells from PBMCs. Subset noted: CD45RA+ positively selected. The receptors derive from a man between 18 and 29 years old in good health. Some clones in this sample may be carry-over from other donors' samples.

The V gene is TRBV18, the J gene TRBJ1-2, with D possibly TRBD1 on 6 matching bases. Germline V CDR1 and CDR2: KGHSH, LQKENI. CDR3 length: 15 residues. Between the trimmed V and J ends, which lost 0 bases and 4 bases, there was a span of 12 bases. In DNA form, the CDR3 reads TGTGCCAGCTCACCACCGTCGGGGGGCGTCTATGGCTACACCTTC. Translating it yields CASSPPSGGVYGYTF.

This clone was picked up one time. CDR3 in amino acids: CAISVDLYEQYF. CDR3 nucleotide sequence: TGTGCCATCAGTGTTGACCTCTACGAGCAGTACTTC. This sequence joins TRBV10-3 and TRBJ2-7, with no clear D. This CDR3 region has 12 residues. Germline V gene sequence: CDR1 ENHRY, CDR2 SYGVKD. V lost 4 bases and J lost 3, with 7 bases in between.

The table lists this clone with a count of one. The chain combines TRBV12-5 with TRBJ2-1; a possible D gene is TRBD2 (5 bases). The CDR3 loop spans 17 amino acids. V gave up 1 base and J gave up 0 bases, with 13 bases separating them. Per the germline V gene, CDR1 is LGHNT and CDR2 is FRNRAP. This chain's CDR3 is CASGLGRVARSYNEQFF. In DNA, the CDR3 is TGTGCTAGTGGTTTGGGGCGGGTCGCCCGCTCCTACAATGAGCAGTTCTTC.

The chain links TRBV6-6 to TRBJ1-2, with a possible D match to TRBD1 (6 bases). CDR1 is MNHNY and CDR2 is SVGAGI in the germline V gene (reference sequence). Trimming left V 4 bases short and J 7 bases short, with 16 bases between. The CDR3 totals 14 residues. CDR3 in DNA: TGTGCCAGCAGTTTAGGGGGGGTGGTTGTTGGCTACACCTTC. Translated, it gives CASSLGGVVVGYTF.

The chain uses TRBV28 and TRBJ1-4; 9 nucleotides match TRBD1. After removal of 4 bases from V and 4 bases from J, the junction contained 4 bases not matched to a gene. In germline, CDR1 is MDHEN, CDR2 SYDVKM. This CDR3 contains 15 residues. In nucleotides, the CDR3 is TGTGCCAGCAGTTCATTGACAGGGGGTAATGAAAAACTGTTTTTT. It yields the protein CASSSLTGGNEKLFF.

V gene TRBV5-1 combines with J gene TRBJ1-1; 8 bases agree with TRBD1. V was clipped by 2 bases and J by 3 bases; unmatched bases: 6. The CDR3 is 15 residues long. The germline V gene encodes CDR1 SGHRS and CDR2 YFSETQ. The CDR3: CASSLRQGSDTEAFF. The CDR3 nucleotides are TGCGCCAGCAGCTTACGACAGGGGTCAGACACTGAAGCTTTCTTT.

The genes are TRBV2 and TRBJ1-3, with D perhaps TRBD1 (6 bases). CDR1 and CDR2 (germline): SNHLY, FYNNEI. The CDR3 extends over 14 amino acids. The germline V and J ends were trimmed by 8 bases and 2 bases, with 13 bases remaining between them. CDR3 region: CASAQQGTGNTIYF. The CDR3 nucleotides read TGTGCCAGCGCGCAACAGGGTACTGGAAACACCATATATTTT.

The genes are TRBV5-8 and TRBJ2-2; tentatively, D is TRBD2 (6 bases). V was cut by 1 base and J by 0 bases, with 10 bases left in between. CDR1 is SGHTS, CDR2 YDEGEE, per germline. The CDR3 totals 16 residues. CDR3 nucleotide sequence: TGTGCCAGCAGCTTGAGTCGGGGGTCGAACACCGGGGAGCTGTTTTTT. The encoded protein is CASSLSRGSNTGELFF.

This rearrangement joins TRBV28 to TRBJ2-2; D is unresolved. The ends were cut back, 6 bases at V and 0 bases at J, with 8 bases in the middle. The CDR3 totals 14 residues. Germline values: CDR1 MDHEN, CDR2 SYDVKM. The CDR3 reads CASSQRPNTGELFF. CDR3 nucleotides: TGTGCCAGCAGCCAACGACCGAACACCGGGGAGCTGTTTTTT.

The chain recombines TRBV28 with TRBJ1-2; 11 positions match TRBD1. Germline values: CDR1 MDHEN, CDR2 SYDVKM. This CDR3 spans 16 amino acids. The ends lost 4 bases at V and 4 bases at J; junction bases unmatched: 8. DNA of the CDR3: TGTGCCAGCAGTTCACAACAGGGACAGGGGGTCTATGGCTACACCTTC. Encoded protein: CASSSQQGQGVYGYTF.

The chain links TRBV19 to TRBJ1-5, with D unclear. Germline CDR1 is LNHDA and CDR2 is SQIVND (reference sequence). V shed 4 bases and J shed 0 bases, with 10 bases lying between them. This CDR3 is built from 15 residues. CDR3 nucleotides: TGTGCCAGTAGTAGTCGGGGAGATAGCAATCAGCCCCAGCATTTT. As protein: CASSSRGDSNQPQHF.

V and J are TRBV5-1 and TRBJ2-2; TRBD2 aligns across 8 bases. After removal of 4 bases from V and 1 base from J, the junction contained 6 bases not matched to a gene. The CDR3 is 16 residues long. The V gene's germline CDR1 is SGHRS and CDR2 YFSETQ. The CDR3 sequence: CASSPTGRENTGELFF. CDR3 in DNA: TGCGCCAGCAGCCCTACCGGGAGGGAGAACACCGGGGAGCTGTTTTTT.

The rearrangement joins TRBV28 to TRBJ2-7; 11 bases align to TRBD2. CDR1 MDHEN and CDR2 SYDVKM come from the germline V gene. CDR3 length: 15 residues. Trimming removed 3 bases from V and 3 bases from J; junction bases left unmatched: 4. This CDR3 reads CASSFPGTSGYEQYF. The DNA of the CDR3 is TGTGCCAGCAGTTTCCCCGGGACTAGCGGCTACGAGCAGTACTTC.

The rearrangement links TRBV9 to TRBJ2-5; D not resolved. CDR1 is SGDLS and CDR2 is YYNGEE in the germline V gene. The V end lost 0 bases, the J end lost 3 bases, and 9 bases lay between the germline ends. The CDR3 is 14 residues long. CDR3 sequence: CASSVGLGKETQYF. The CDR3 coding sequence is TGTGCCAGCAGCGTAGGTCTAGGGAAAGAGACCCAGTACTTC.

This chain connects TRBV5-1 to TRBJ2-5; D is unclear. The CDR3 has 16 residues. The V gene's germline CDR1 is SGHRS and CDR2 YFSETQ. V was shortened by 0 bases and J by 3 bases, with 15 bases between the two germline ends. CDR3 nucleotides: TGCGCCAGCAGCTTGGGGACCTACCCACGGAAAGAGACCCAGTACTTC. This gives the protein CASSLGTYPRKETQYF.

The chain is built from TRBV28 and TRBJ2-6, with 7 bases lining up with TRBD1. Germline-derived CDR1 and CDR2 are MDHEN and SYDVKM. This CDR3 has 16 amino acids. Germline trimming cut 8 bases from V and 0 bases from J; bases unmatched to any gene: 7. As DNA, the CDR3 is TGTGCCAGCCGGGACAGCTTATACTCTGGGGCCAACGTCCTGACTTTC. This translates into CASRDSLYSGANVLTF.

The V gene is TRBV7-9, the J gene TRBJ2-2, with 7 nucleotides matching TRBD2. The length of the CDR3 is 16 residues. Germline V CDR1 and CDR2: SEHNR, FQNEAQ (reference sequence). The trim removed 3 bases at V and 2 bases at J, leaving 6 bases unmatched. In DNA, the CDR3 is TGTGCCAGCAGCTTTCCAGCGGGGAGAAACACCGGGGAGCTGTTTTTT. It specifies CASSFPAGRNTGELFF.